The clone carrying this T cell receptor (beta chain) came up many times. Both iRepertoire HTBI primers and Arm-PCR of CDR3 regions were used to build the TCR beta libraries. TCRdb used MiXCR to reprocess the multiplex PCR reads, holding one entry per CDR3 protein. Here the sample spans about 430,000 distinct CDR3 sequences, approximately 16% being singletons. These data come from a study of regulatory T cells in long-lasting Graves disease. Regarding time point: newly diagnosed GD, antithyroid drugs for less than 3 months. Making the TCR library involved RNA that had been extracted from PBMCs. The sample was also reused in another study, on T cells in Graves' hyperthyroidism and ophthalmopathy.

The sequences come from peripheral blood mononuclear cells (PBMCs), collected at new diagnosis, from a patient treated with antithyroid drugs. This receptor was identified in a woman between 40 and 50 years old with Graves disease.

The CDR3 reads CASQSGSNEQFF. CDR3 bases: TGTGCCAGCCAGAGCGGGAGTAATGAGCAGTTCTTC. The chain joins TRBV12-3 or TRBV12-4 to TRBJ2-1; 8 nucleotides align to TRBD2. The CDR3 spans 12 residues. The junction had 4 bases not matched to a gene; V was cut back by 8 bases and J by 7 bases.